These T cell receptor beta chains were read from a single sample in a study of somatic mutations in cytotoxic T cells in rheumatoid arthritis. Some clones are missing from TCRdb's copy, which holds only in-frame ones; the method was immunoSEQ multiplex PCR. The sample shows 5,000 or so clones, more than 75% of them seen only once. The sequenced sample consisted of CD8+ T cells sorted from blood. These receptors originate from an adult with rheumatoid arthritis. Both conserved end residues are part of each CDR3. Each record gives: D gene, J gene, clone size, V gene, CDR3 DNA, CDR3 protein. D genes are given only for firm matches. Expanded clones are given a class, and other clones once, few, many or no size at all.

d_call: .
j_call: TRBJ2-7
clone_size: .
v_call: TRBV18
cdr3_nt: TGTGCCAGCTCACTCGCACTCCAAGACCACGAGCAGTACTTC
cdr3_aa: CASSLALQDHEQYF

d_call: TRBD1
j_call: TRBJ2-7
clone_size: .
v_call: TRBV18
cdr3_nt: TGTGCCAGCTCACCACCACAGGGACAGGCCTCTCGAGGAGAGCAGTACTTC
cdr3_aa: CASSPPQGQASRGEQYF

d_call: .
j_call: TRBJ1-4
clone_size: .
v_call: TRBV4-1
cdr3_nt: TGCGCCAGCAGCCAAGAGGGGACCTACAATGAAAAACTGTTTTTT
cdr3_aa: CASSQEGTYNEKLFF

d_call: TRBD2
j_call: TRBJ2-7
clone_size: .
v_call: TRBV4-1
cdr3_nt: TGCGCCAGCAGCCTACGACTAGCGGGGGGAGCCTACGAGCAGTACTTC
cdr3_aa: CASSLRLAGGAYEQYF

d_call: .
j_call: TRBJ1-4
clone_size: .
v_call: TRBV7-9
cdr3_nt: TGTGCCAGCAGCCCCGGGGAGGCAACTAATGAAAAACTGTTTTTT
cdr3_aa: CASSPGEATNEKLFF

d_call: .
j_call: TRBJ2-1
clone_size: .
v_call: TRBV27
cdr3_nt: TGTGCCAGCTGCAATGAGCAGTTCTTC
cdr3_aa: CASCNEQFF

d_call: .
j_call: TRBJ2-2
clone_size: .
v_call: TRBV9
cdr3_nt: TGTGCCAGCAGCGTAGGGGACACCGGGGAGCTGTTTTTT
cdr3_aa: CASSVGDTGELFF

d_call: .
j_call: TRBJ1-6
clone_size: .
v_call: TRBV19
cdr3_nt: TGTGCCAGTAGAACCGGGACAAAATCACCCCTCCACTTT
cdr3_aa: CASRTGTKSPLHF

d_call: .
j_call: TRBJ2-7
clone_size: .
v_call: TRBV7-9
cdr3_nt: TGTGCCAGCAGCTTAGGTCCAGGGGACTACGAGCAGTACTTC
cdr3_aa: CASSLGPGDYEQYF

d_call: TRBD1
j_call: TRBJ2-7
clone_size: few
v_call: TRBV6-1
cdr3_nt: TGTGCCAGCGGCTCTCTGAGTCAGGGGGCCTACGAGCAGTACTTC
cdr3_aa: CASGSLSQGAYEQYF

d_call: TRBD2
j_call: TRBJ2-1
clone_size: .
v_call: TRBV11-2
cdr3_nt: TGTGCCAGCAGCCTGACCGGGACTAGCGGCGTTGAGCAGTTCTTC
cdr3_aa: CASSLTGTSGVEQFF

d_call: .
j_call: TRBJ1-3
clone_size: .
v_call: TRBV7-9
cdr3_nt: TGTGCCAGCAGCCGAGGGGTATCTGGAAACACCATATATTTT
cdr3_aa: CASSRGVSGNTIYF

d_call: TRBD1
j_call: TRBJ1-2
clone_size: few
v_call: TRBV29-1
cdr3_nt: TGCAGCGTTGACAGGGGGGATGGCTACACCTTC
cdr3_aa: CSVDRGDGYTF

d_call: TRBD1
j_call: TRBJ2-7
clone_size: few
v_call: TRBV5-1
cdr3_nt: TGCGCCAGCAGCTTGGCCGTCACAGGGGACGACGAGCAGTACTTC
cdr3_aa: CASSLAVTGDDEQYF

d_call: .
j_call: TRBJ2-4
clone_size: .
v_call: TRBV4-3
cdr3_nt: TGCGCCAGCAGCCAAGGGTTGGGGGGGGCGGTGGAAAACATTCAGTACTTC
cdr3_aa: CASSQGLGGAVENIQYF

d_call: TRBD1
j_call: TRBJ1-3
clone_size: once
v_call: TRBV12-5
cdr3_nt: TGTGCTAGTGGCCTTCGACAGGGGCTTAACACCATATATTTT
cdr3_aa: CASGLRQGLNTIYF

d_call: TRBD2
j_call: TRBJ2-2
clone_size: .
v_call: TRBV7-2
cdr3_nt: TGTGCCAGCAGCCTCATTAGCGGGGGGAACACCGGGGAGCTGTTTTTT
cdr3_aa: CASSLISGGNTGELFF

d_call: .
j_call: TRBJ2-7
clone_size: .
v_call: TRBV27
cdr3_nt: TGTGCCAGCAGTTTATTAGGAGCCTACGAGCAGTACTTC
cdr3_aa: CASSLLGAYEQYF

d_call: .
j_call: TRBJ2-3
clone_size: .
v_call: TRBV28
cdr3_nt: TGTGCCAGCAAATTCTTCCCGGGCGCAGATACGCAGTATTTT
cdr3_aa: CASKFFPGADTQYF

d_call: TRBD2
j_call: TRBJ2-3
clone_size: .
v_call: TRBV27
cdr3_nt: TGTGCCAGCAGCCTAGGGAGGGGCCTTAGCACAGATACGCAGTATTTT
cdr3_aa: CASSLGRGLSTDTQYF

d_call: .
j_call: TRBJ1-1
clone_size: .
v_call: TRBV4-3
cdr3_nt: TGCGCCAGCAGCCAAGGGGGAACACTCAACACTGAAGCTTTCTTT
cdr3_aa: CASSQGGTLNTEAFF

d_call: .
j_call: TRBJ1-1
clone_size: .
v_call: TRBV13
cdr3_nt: TGTGCCAGCAGCGCCCACGCGGGGACTGAAGCTTTCTTT
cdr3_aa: CASSAHAGTEAFF

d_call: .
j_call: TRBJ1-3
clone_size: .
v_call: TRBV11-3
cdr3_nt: TGTGCCAGCAGCTCTCTAGTACGGTCTGGAAACACCATATATTTT
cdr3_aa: CASSSLVRSGNTIYF

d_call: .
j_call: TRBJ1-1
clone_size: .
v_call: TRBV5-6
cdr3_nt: TGTGCCAGCAGCTTGAGTGCGAACACTGAAGCTTTCTTT
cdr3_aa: CASSLSANTEAFF

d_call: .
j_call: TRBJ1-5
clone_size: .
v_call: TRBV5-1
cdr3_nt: TGCGCCAGCAGCTTGGGGGCGAATCAGCCCCAGCATTTT
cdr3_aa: CASSLGANQPQHF

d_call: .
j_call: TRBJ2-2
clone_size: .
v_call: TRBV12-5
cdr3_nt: TGTGCTAGTGTCCCCACAGGGATCAACACCGGGGAGCTGTTTTTT
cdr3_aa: CASVPTGINTGELFF

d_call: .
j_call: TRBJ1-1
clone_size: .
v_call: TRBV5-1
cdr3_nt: TGCGCCAGCAGCTTGGACCGGGCCCTGAACACTGAAGCTTTCTTT
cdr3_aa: CASSLDRALNTEAFF

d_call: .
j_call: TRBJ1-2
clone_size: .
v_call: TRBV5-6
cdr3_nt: TGTGCCAGCAGCTTAAGCTCATCGCACGGCTACACCTTC
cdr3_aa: CASSLSSSHGYTF

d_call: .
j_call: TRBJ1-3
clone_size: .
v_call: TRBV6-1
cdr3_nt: TGTGCCAGCCTCCTCGGACACTTCTCTGGAAACACCATATATTTT
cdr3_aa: CASLLGHFSGNTIYF

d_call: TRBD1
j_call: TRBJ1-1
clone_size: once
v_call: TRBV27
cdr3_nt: TGTGCCAGCAGTCCGACAGGGGGCAACACTGAAGCTTTCTTT
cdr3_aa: CASSPTGGNTEAFF

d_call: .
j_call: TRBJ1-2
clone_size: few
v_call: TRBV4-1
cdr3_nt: TGCGCCAGCAGCGTCCCAGGGATTCGGTATGGCTACACCTTC
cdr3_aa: CASSVPGIRYGYTF

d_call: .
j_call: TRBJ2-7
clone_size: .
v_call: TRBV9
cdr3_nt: TGTGCCAGCAGCGTAGGATTAGGGGACTCCTACGAGCAGTACTTC
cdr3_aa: CASSVGLGDSYEQYF

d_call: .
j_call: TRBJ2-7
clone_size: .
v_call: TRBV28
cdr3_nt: TGTGCCAGCAGGCTACGGCAGGGGGGTCGGGACGAGCAGTACTTC
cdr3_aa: CASRLRQGGRDEQYF

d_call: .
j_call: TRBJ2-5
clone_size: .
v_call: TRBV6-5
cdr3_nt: TGTGCCAGCAGAGAGTGGGGGCATGAGACCCAGTACTTC
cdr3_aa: CASREWGHETQYF

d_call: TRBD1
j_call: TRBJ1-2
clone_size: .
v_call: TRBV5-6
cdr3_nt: TGTGCCAGCAGCCAACTACCACAGGGGGATTACTATGGCTACACCTTC
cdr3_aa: CASSQLPQGDYYGYTF

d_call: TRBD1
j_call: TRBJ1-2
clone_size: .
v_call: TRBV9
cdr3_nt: TGTGCCAGCAGCGCAGGGGACAGGCCTACGATGTACGCGTGGATAGCTAACTATGGCTACACCTTC
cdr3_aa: CASSAGDRPTMYAWIANYGYTF

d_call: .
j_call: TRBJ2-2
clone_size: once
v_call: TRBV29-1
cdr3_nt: TGCAGCGTTGAAGGGGTCGAGACCGGGGAGCTGTTTTTT
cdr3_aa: CSVEGVETGELFF

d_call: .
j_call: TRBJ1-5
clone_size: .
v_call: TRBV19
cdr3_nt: TGTGCCAGTAGTATAGTTTCAGGTAACAATCAGCCCCAGCATTTT
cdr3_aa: CASSIVSGNNQPQHF

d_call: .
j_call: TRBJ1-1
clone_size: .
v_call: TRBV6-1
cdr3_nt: TGTGCCAGCAGTGAACGGGGGGCTGAAGCTTTCTTT
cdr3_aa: CASSERGAEAFF

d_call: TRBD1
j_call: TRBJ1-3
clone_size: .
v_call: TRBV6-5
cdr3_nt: TGTGCCAGCAGGGGACAGGGAAGGGACACCATATATTTT
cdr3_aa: CASRGQGRDTIYF

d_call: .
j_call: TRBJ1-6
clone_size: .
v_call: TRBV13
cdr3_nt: TGTGCCAGCAGCCCGCAACAGGGCTCAGGCCACTTT
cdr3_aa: CASSPQQGSGHF

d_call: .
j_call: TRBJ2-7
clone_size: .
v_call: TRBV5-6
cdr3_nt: TGTGCCAGCAGCTTTTTAGTTCCGAACGAGCAGTACTTC
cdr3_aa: CASSFLVPNEQYF

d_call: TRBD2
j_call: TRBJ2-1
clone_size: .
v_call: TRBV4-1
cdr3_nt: TGCGCCAGCAGACTTAGCGGGGGGGAAGAAGCTGAGCAGTTCTTC
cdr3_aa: CASRLSGGEEAEQFF

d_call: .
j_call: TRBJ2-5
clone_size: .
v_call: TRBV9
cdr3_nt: TGTGCCAGCAGCCCAGGGTCGGGGTGGGAGACCCAGTACTTC
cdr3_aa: CASSPGSGWETQYF

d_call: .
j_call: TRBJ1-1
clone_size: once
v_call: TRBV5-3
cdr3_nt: TGTGCCAGAAGCTTTGGCGGGGCAGGGAAGCTCTGTAACACTGAAGCTTTCTTT
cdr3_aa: CARSFGGAGKLCNTEAFF

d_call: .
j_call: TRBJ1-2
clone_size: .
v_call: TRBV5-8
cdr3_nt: TGTGCCAGCAGCGAGGACATAGCTAACTATGGCTACACCTTC
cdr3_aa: CASSEDIANYGYTF

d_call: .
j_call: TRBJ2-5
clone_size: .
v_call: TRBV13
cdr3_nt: TGTGCCAGCACCCAGGGGGGGGAGGAGACCCAGTACTTC
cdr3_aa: CASTQGGEETQYF

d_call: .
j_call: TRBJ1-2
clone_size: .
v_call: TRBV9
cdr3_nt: TGTGCCAGCAGCCCCGGGGGCTCGCGGTATGGCTACACCTTC
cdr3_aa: CASSPGGSRYGYTF

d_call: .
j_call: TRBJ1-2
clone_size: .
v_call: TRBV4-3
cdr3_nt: TGCGCCAGCAGCCAAGATAGGGCAGCCCTCTATGGCTACACCTTC
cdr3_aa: CASSQDRAALYGYTF

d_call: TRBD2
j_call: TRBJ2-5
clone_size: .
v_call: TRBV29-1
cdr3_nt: TGCAGCGTTGCAGGACTAGCGGGGGGGTCGGAGACCCAGTACTTC
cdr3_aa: CSVAGLAGGSETQYF

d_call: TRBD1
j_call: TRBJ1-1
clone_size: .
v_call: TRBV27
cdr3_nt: TGTGCCAGCAGTGGGCCGGGACAGGGGGACACTGAAGCTTTCTTT
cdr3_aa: CASSGPGQGDTEAFF

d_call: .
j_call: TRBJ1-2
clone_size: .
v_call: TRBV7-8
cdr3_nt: TGTGCCAGCAGCTTAGGGGCTAACTATGGCTACACCTTC
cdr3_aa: CASSLGANYGYTF

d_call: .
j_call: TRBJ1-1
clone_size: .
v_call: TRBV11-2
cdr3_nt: TGTGCCAGCAGCTTTGGAAGGGGCGGGGAAGCCAGCACTGAAGCTTTCTTT
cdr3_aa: CASSFGRGGEASTEAFF

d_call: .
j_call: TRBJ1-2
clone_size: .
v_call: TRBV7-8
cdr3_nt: TGTGCCAGCAGCTTACTGGGGATCCGTGGCTACACCTTC
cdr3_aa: CASSLLGIRGYTF

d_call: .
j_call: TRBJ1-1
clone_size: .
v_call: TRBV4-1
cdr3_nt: TGCGCCAGCAGCCACCCACAGGGGAACACTGAAGCTTTCTTT
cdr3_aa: CASSHPQGNTEAFF

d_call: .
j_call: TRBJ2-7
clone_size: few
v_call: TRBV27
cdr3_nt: TGTGCCAGCTCGAGGAGAGGCGTCCGTCTCGACGAGCAGTACTTC
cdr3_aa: CASSRRGVRLDEQYF

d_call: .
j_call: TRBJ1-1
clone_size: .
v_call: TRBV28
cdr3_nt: TGTGCCAGCAGTTATGACCCGGAGGCCTTGGGCACTGAAGCTTTCTTT
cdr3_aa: CASSYDPEALGTEAFF